This T cell receptor beta chain was sequenced for a study of response to subunit inactivated influenza vaccine. Whole-study findings and limits: Few new T cells, the authors suggested, are recruited by each seasonal influenza vaccination.

In its sample, this clonotype was seen many times. Antigen unknown. TCRdb fed the RT-PCR reads into MiXCR, producing one record per CDR3 protein. The data contain more than 150,000 distinct CDR3 sequences, roughly 10% of them singletons. Germline V lookup: CDR1 MDHEN, CDR2 SYDVKM. With 2 bases removed from V and 0 bases from J, the gap between germline ends came to 11 bases. CDR3 length: 15 residues. The rearrangement links TRBV28 to TRBJ2-7, with D possibly called TRBD1 or TRBD2 (5 bases each). This receptor was taken from a man aged 50-75 years who received an inactivated influenza vaccine. The sample in question was CD8+ T cells sorted from PBMCs, obtained 23 months after vaccination. The CDR3 nucleotides are TGTGCCAGCAGTTTAGCAGGGAGTCGCTCCTACGAGCAGTACTTC. It encodes CASSLAGSRSYEQYF.